A selection of T cell receptor beta chains follows, all from one sample in a study of blood T cell repertoires in COVID-19. Sequenced by immunoSEQ multiplex PCR; TCRdb stores in-frame clones only, minus some. This sample has about 200,000 clones, with less than 95% found just once. The specimen sequenced was peripheral blood. The receptors come from a man aged 25 to 40 with COVID-19, enrolled during active disease. Each CDR3 is given with its conserved first and last residue. A D gene is named only where the DNA matches it firmly. Expanded clones are given a class, and other clones once, few, many or no size at all.

v_call	d_call	j_call	clone_size	cdr3_nt	cdr3_aa
TRBV11-2	.	TRBJ1-4	once	TGTGCCAGCAGCCCCCTAGTCAGGGCTCAAAAACTGTTTTTT	CASSPLVRAQKLFF
TRBV6-5	TRBD2	TRBJ2-7	.	TGTGCCAGCAGGCATCTAGCGGGGGACCCCTACGAGCAGTACTTC	CASRHLAGDPYEQYF
TRBV5-5	.	TRBJ1-5	.	TGTGCCAGCAGCTTGTATGGGGCTAATCAGCCCCAGCATTTT	CASSLYGANQPQHF
TRBV9	TRBD1	TRBJ1-1	.	TGTGCCAGCAGCGCCTGGACAGGGGCGAATAATCCTGAAGCTTTCTTT	CASSAWTGANNPEAFF
TRBV6-2/TRBV6-3	.	TRBJ1-2	.	TGTGCCAGCAGCTTTATGGCCCTTTTGCCGACTAACTATGGCTACACCTTC	CASSFMALLPTNYGYTF
TRBV27	TRBD1	TRBJ1-6	.	TGTGCCAGCCTCAGGACAGGGGGGTTAGAGTCACCCCTCCACTTT	CASLRTGGLESPLHF
TRBV5-1	TRBD1	TRBJ1-4	.	TGCGCCAGCAGCCCAATACCGGGACAGCCTAATGAAAAACTGTTTTTT	CASSPIPGQPNEKLFF
TRBV13	TRBD2	TRBJ2-7	.	TGTGCCAGCAGCTGGAGCGGGGGGGCCTTTTACGAGCAGTACTTC	CASSWSGGAFYEQYF
TRBV6-5	TRBD2	TRBJ2-2	.	TGTGCCAGCAGTTATACGGCGGGGGAATACACCGGGGAGCTGTTTTTT	CASSYTAGEYTGELFF
TRBV12-5	.	TRBJ1-3	.	TGTGCTAGTGCCCTATCGGGGGGTTTTGGAAACACCATATATTTT	CASALSGGFGNTIYF
TRBV2	TRBD1	TRBJ1-1	.	TGTGCCAGCGGGGGACAGGGGGACACTGAAGCTTTCTTT	CASGGQGDTEAFF
TRBV12-3/TRBV12-4	.	TRBJ1-2	.	TGTGCCAGCCAGGGACTTAGAGATGGCTACACCTTC	CASQGLRDGYTF
TRBV11-3	TRBD1	TRBJ2-1	.	TGTGCCAGCAGCTTAGGATTGGGACAGGGAGACAATGAGCAGTTCTTC	CASSLGLGQGDNEQFF
TRBV2	TRBD1	TRBJ1-2	.	TGTGCCAGCAGTGCCGTCGGACAGGGGCATGGCTACACCTTC	CASSAVGQGHGYTF
TRBV27	.	TRBJ1-2	.	TGTGCCAGCAGTTTAGAAGGGGGGGCCGGTGGCTACACCTTC	CASSLEGGAGGYTF
TRBV30	.	TRBJ1-1	.	TGTGCCTGGAATGGCCCCCGGGTAATGAACACTGAAGCTTTCTTT	CAWNGPRVMNTEAFF
TRBV21-1	.	TRBJ1-5	.	TGTGCCAGCAGCCACTCCCGGGGTCAGGCGAAGGGTTGGCCCCAGCATTTT	CASSHSRGQAKGWPQHF
TRBV19	.	TRBJ1-1	.	TGTGCCAGTAGCTCTGGACAGATGAACACTGAAGCTTTCTTT	CASSSGQMNTEAFF
TRBV10-1	TRBD1	TRBJ1-1	.	TGCGCCAGCAGTGATCCCGACAGGGGCGGGAGAGCTTTCTTT	CASSDPDRGGRAFF
TRBV5-4	.	TRBJ2-5	.	TGTGCCAGCAGCTTATTAGCAAGGCCCCAAGAGACCCAGTACTTC	CASSLLARPQETQYF
TRBV29-1	.	TRBJ1-1	.	TGCAGCGTTGAAGTGGGAGGGGGCACTGAAGCTTTCTTT	CSVEVGGGTEAFF
TRBV19	.	TRBJ2-7	once	TGTGCCAGTAGTATGTCAGGCGCTTCCTACGAGCAGTACTTC	CASSMSGASYEQYF
TRBV29-1	TRBD1	TRBJ1-2	.	TGCAGCGTCGCAAGACAGGGTCCTAACAACTATGGCTACACCTTC	CSVARQGPNNYGYTF
TRBV30	.	TRBJ1-1	.	TGTGCCTGGAGCTCGATGAGCACTGAAGCTTTCTTT	CAWSSMSTEAFF
TRBV5-5	TRBD1	TRBJ2-4	once	TGTGCCAGCAGCAGCCCGCGGACAGGGGTGAACATTCAGTACTTC	CASSSPRTGVNIQYF
TRBV9	.	TRBJ2-1	.	TGTGCCAGCAGCGTAGTTTCCCTTGCACACAACAATGAGCAGTTCTTC	CASSVVSLAHNNEQFF
TRBV5-4	.	TRBJ2-5	once	TGTGCCAGCAGCTTGGCGGAAGAGACCCAGTACTTC	CASSLAEETQYF
TRBV10-3	.	TRBJ1-1	.	TGTGCCATCAGTGTCCGTCCGGCCGAGGGTGAAGCTTTCTTT	CAISVRPAEGEAFF
TRBV5-5	.	TRBJ2-1	.	TGTGCCAGCAGCTTTCGGAGCGGGCTGGACCTCAATGAGCAGTTCTTC	CASSFRSGLDLNEQFF
TRBV11-2	TRBD1	TRBJ2-7	.	TGTGCCAGCAGCCGTACCGTAGCTCAGACAGGGGTCTACGAGCAGTACTTC	CASSRTVAQTGVYEQYF
TRBV6-6	.	TRBJ2-7	.	TGTGCCAGCAGACCGAGCGGGTCCACCTACGAGCAGTACTTC	CASRPSGSTYEQYF
TRBV11-2	.	TRBJ1-1	.	TGTGCCAGCAGTCCTAACTTGAACACTGAAGCTTTCTTT	CASSPNLNTEAFF
TRBV6-6	TRBD1	TRBJ1-5	.	TGTGCCACCACGACGGACAGGGGATCTCAGCCCCAGCATTTT	CATTTDRGSQPQHF
TRBV7-9	.	TRBJ1-4	.	TGTGCCAGCAGCCAGGGGCACGGTGGTGAAAAACTGTTTTTT	CASSQGHGGEKLFF
TRBV19	.	TRBJ1-6	.	TGTGCCAGTAGTCCGCGGGGCAGTCTCTCCTATAATTCACCCCTCCACTTT	CASSPRGSLSYNSPLHF
TRBV2	.	TRBJ2-7	.	TGTGCCAGCAGTGTGCGGGGGCTGGGCGAGCAGTACTTC	CASSVRGLGEQYF
TRBV18	.	TRBJ1-2	.	TGTGCCAGCTCACCCTACTTCTATGGCTACACCTTC	CASSPYFYGYTF
TRBV18	TRBD1	TRBJ1-1	.	TGTGCCAGCTCACCTGGACAGGGCTTGAACACTGAAGCTTTCTTT	CASSPGQGLNTEAFF
TRBV9	TRBD2	TRBJ2-1	.	TGTGCCAGCAGCGCGGCGAGGCTAGCGGGGATCTACAATGAGCAGTTCTTC	CASSAARLAGIYNEQFF
TRBV7-9	TRBD2	TRBJ2-2	.	TGTGCCAGCAGGCAACCGGGACTAAACACCGGGGAGCTGTTTTTT	CASRQPGLNTGELFF
TRBV5-1	.	TRBJ1-2	.	TGCGCCAGCAGCCTGGACAGTAACTATGGCTACACCTTC	CASSLDSNYGYTF
TRBV5-6	TRBD1	TRBJ2-7	.	TGTGCCAGCAGCTGGGGACAGCCAACCTACGAGCAGTACTTC	CASSWGQPTYEQYF
TRBV5-1	.	TRBJ2-2	.	TGCGCCAGCAGCTGGAAGGACCAGCGGGTCACCGGGGAGCTGTTTTTT	CASSWKDQRVTGELFF
TRBV5-1	.	TRBJ2-7	.	TGCGCCAGCAGCTTGGCCAGCTCCTACGAGCAGTACTTC	CASSLASSYEQYF
TRBV5-4	.	TRBJ2-1	.	TGTGCCAGCAGCTTGGCGGCAGGGTCCAACAATGAGCAGTTCTTC	CASSLAAGSNNEQFF
TRBV28	TRBD1	TRBJ1-6	.	TGTGCCAGCAGTTTACGGGGACAGGGGGGTGGTTCACCCCTCCACTTT	CASSLRGQGGGSPLHF
TRBV12-2	.	TRBJ1-2	.	TGTGCAAGTCGCTTAGTGGGGTGGCGGGGGCCCTATGGCTACACCTTC	CASRLVGWRGPYGYTF
TRBV10-3	.	TRBJ1-2	.	TGTGCCATCAGGGAGGGCGGGGGCTCAGACTATGGCTACACCTTC	CAIREGGGSDYGYTF
TRBV6-4	.	TRBJ1-3	.	TGTGCCAGCAGTGCCGAGAAGGGAAACACCATATATTTT	CASSAEKGNTIYF
TRBV27	.	TRBJ1-6	.	TGTGCCAGCACCCGCTTGCCTGGGGGGGCCGACAATTCACCCCTCCACTTT	CASTRLPGGADNSPLHF
TRBV5-1	TRBD2	TRBJ2-7	.	TGCGCCAGCAGCTTGCGGGGGGGCTCCCCCTACGAGCAGTACTTC	CASSLRGGSPYEQYF